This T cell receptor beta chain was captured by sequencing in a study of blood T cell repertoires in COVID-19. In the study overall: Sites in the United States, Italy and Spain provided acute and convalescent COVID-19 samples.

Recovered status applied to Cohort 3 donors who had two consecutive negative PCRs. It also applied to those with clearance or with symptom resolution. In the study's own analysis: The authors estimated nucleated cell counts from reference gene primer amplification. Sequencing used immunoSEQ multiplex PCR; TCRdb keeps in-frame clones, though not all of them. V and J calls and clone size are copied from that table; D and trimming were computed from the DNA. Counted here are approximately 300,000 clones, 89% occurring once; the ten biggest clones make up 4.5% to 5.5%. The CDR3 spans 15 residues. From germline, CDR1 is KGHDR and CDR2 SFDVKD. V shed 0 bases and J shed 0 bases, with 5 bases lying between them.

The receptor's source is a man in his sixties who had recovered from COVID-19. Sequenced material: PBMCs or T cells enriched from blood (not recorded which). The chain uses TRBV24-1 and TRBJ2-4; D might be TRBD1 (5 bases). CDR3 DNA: TGTGCCACCAGTGATTTGAGGGGAGCCAAAAACATTCAGTACTTC. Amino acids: CATSDLRGAKNIQYF.